In its sample, the clone carrying this TCR beta chain was seen a few times. Its target is unknown. This entry is derived from a study of CD8 T cells in ankylosing spondylitis. Quantitative barcoded 5'-RACE was used to prepare TCR beta libraries. MiXCR, applied by TCRdb to the 5' RACE reads, yields one record per CDR3 protein. Of about 450,000 distinct CDR3 sequences listed, around 26% are singletons. Points from the study as a whole: Disease-linked clones were CD8+ and relatively rare in peripheral blood. Roughly 8 highly homologous variants made up a TCR beta motif that seemed to typify ankylosing spondylitis blood. Past research had described some motif variants in reactive arthritis synovial fluid and blood.

The CDR3 contains 16 residues. Trimming left V 5 bases short and J 7 bases short, with 20 bases between. Germline CDR1 SGHAT, CDR2 FQNNGV. The clonotype originates from a male donor with ankylosing spondylitis. The sample consisted of blood, either unsorted or a sorted T cell fraction (not recorded which). The V and J genes are TRBV11-2 and TRBJ2-2; tentatively, D is TRBD1 (8 bases). The CDR3 DNA sequence: TGTGCCAGCAGCACAGGGGGGGTGACAGGGGTCGGGGAGCTGTTTTTT. Translation: CASSTGGVTGVGELFF.